This T cell receptor beta chain appears in the sequencing data of a study of blood T cell repertoires in COVID-19. Study-wide background: Donors in the United States, Italy and Spain gave samples during acute or convalescent COVID-19. Sources were T cells, B-cell-depleted T cells, or PBMCs; the material itself was cDNA or gDNA.

V dropped 11 bases and J dropped 3 bases, with 13 bases sitting between them. The CDR3 totals 13 residues. The germline V gene encodes CDR1 MDHEN and CDR2 SYDVKM. In the study's own analysis: For nucleated cells, counts were estimated from reference gene primer amplification. TCRdb keeps only in-frame clones here, not all; method: immunoSEQ multiplex PCR. That table furnishes V, J and clone size, whereas the DNA furnished D and trimming. The sample carries about 40,000 clones, roughly 83% recorded once. The TCR originated in a human donor with acute or convalescent COVID-19. The donor label of this sample is uncertain. This chain uses TRBV28 with TRBJ1-4, with D perhaps matching TRBD1 (6 bases). The sample consisted of peripheral blood. CDR3 DNA sequence: TGTGCCGCGGGAGGGGGGGCTAATGAAAAACTGTTTTTT. Translating gives CAAGGGANEKLFF.